This T cell receptor beta chain was recorded in a study of radiotherapy plus CTLA-4 blockade in lung cancer. V lost 3 bases and J lost 4, with 9 bases in between. The CDR3 covers 13 residues. CDR1 KGHSH and CDR2 LQKENI come from the germline V gene. Generated by immunoSEQ multiplex PCR, the TCRdb table keeps only in-frame clones and is missing some. The sample gives some 100,000 clones, about 83% of which show up once; approximately 5% is in the top ten. This clonotype was obtained from a human donor with non-small cell lung cancer who had a partial response to radiotherapy plus ipilimumab. Source: peripheral blood, taken from a patient treated with radiotherapy plus ipilimumab. V and J are TRBV18 and TRBJ1-2; D might be TRBD1 (5 bases). The CDR3 DNA reads as TGTGCCAGCTCACCGCGGGACTCCTATGGCTACACCTTC. Encoded protein: CASSPRDSYGYTF.